The rows below give T cell receptor beta chains drawn from one sample of a study of PD-L1 blockade in urothelial cancer. Data came from immunoSEQ multiplex PCR; TCRdb stores just in-frame clones and leaves some out. The data contain about 130,000 clones, roughly 84% of them seen just once; the ten biggest clones take up 2.5% to 4%. The sample in question was PBMCs, obtained around atezolizumab (anti-PD-L1) treatment. These receptors came from a man aged 45-65 years with urothelial cancer. CDR3s include the opening cysteine and the closing phenylalanine or tryptophan. The D gene is left open where the match is weak. The size entry is marked missing in some rows and otherwise reads once, few, many or a size class.

>-|TRBJ2-7|TRBV4-1|TRBD2
CASSQDLVRRLAGEQYF
TGCGCCAGCAGCCAAGATCTAGTGAGGAGGCTAGCGGGTGAGCAGTACTTC
>-|TRBJ1-6|TRBV5-1|-
CASSRGASDSPLHF
TGCGCCAGCAGCCGGGGGGCATCGGATTCACCCCTCCACTTT
>-|TRBJ2-1|TRBV6-6|TRBD2
CASSYGPPGREQFF
TGTGCCAGCAGTTACGGCCCCCCCGGGAGGGAGCAGTTCTTC
>-|TRBJ2-1|TRBV11-1|-
CASSFLDNEQFF
TGTGCCAGCAGCTTTTTAGACAATGAGCAGTTCTTC
>-|TRBJ1-1|TRBV7-9|TRBD1
CASSLGTGTNTEAFF
TGTGCCAGCAGCTTAGGGACAGGGACGAACACTGAAGCTTTCTTT
>-|TRBJ2-5|TRBV28|-
CASTLSGTGTQYF
TGTGCCAGCACTCTAAGCGGTACGGGGACCCAGTACTTC
>-|TRBJ2-1|TRBV10-2|TRBD2
CASRASGKDEQFF
TGCGCCAGCAGGGCTAGCGGGAAGGATGAGCAGTTCTTC
>-|TRBJ2-7|TRBV10-3|-
CAISESRSYEQYF
TGTGCCATCAGTGAGTCCAGGTCATACGAGCAGTACTTC
>-|TRBJ2-5|TRBV10-2|-
CATGSGRETQYF
TGCGCCACTGGGAGCGGCAGAGAGACCCAGTACTTC
>-|TRBJ1-1|TRBV4-1|TRBD1
CASSLGQGNTEAFF
TGCGCCAGCAGCCTCGGACAGGGGAACACTGAAGCTTTCTTT
>-|TRBJ1-1|TRBV28|-
CASSLGRNVNTEAFF
TGTGCCAGCAGTTTAGGGCGCAACGTGAACACTGAAGCTTTCTTT
>once|TRBJ2-5|TRBV5-8|TRBD2
CASTIGTSGSILTQYF
TGTGCCAGCACCATAGGGACTAGCGGGAGTATCTTGACCCAGTACTTC
>-|TRBJ1-4|TRBV30|-
CAWSVQNEKLFF
TGTGCCTGGAGTGTACAGAATGAAAAACTGTTTTTT